This T cell receptor beta chain was found in a study of CD8 T cells in ankylosing spondylitis. Study-level results: Disease-linked clones reportedly concentrated significantly in matched ankylosing spondylitis synovial fluid.

The authors made TCR beta libraries by quantitative 5'-RACE with molecular barcodes. TCRdb re-derived calls from the 5' RACE reads in MiXCR, one entry per CDR3 protein. This table holds 250,000 to 350,000 distinct CDR3 sequences, around 20% found once. About this clonotype: Its antigen is currently unknown.

Trimming removed 2 bases at V and 2 bases at J, with 6 bases between. The CDR3 consists of 13 residues. Per germline, CDR1 LGHDT and CDR2 YNNKEL (reference sequence). The V call is TRBV3-1, the J call TRBJ2-5, with D possibly TRBD2 on 5 matching bases. The receptor's source is a male donor with ankylosing spondylitis or in good health (not recorded which). Sequenced: blood, either unsorted or a sorted T cell fraction (not recorded which). CDR3 DNA: TGTGCCAGCAGCCAACCGGGGCAAGAGACCCAGTACTTC. Encoded protein: CASSQPGQETQYF.